This passage covers 24 T cell receptor beta chains from one sample sequenced in a study of HIV-infected children after antiretroviral therapy interruption. Treatment defined: PENTA 11 planned treatment interruption arm or continuous ART arm. A 3' RACE protocol on RNA, with unique molecular identifiers, produced the TCR library. One entry per CDR3 protein, called by TCRdb with MiXCR from the 3' RACE reads. The sample yields some 40,000 distinct CDR3 sequences, around 7% seen once. The sequencing used CD45RA+ CD4+ T cells from PBMCs, pooled from several time points, collected from a donor given antiretroviral therapy, either interrupted or continuous. Subset defined: naive CD4+ CD45RA+ CD45RO- T cells. The receptors derive from a pool of human donors with HIV.

This sequence joins TRBV20-1 and TRBJ2-1, with D perhaps TRBD2 (5 bases). Trimming cost V 5 bases and J 6 bases, with 8 bases left between them. Germline V gene lookup returns CDR1 DFQATT and CDR2 SNEGSKA (reference sequence). The CDR3 runs 11 residues. CDR3 sequence (DNA): TGCAGTGCTGCCACTAGCAATGAGCAGTTCTTC. As protein: CSAATSNEQFF.

This clonotype came up many times. This sequence joins TRBV5-1 and TRBJ1-4; D possibly corresponds to TRBD1 (5 bases). Germline V gene lookup returns CDR1 SGHRS and CDR2 YFSETQ. This CDR3 is 15 amino acids long. V shed 0 bases and J shed 5 bases, with 11 bases lying between them. CDR3 in amino acids: CASSLGGTENEKLFF. CDR3 nucleotide sequence: TGCGCCAGCAGCTTGGGAGGGACCGAGAATGAAAAACTGTTTTTT.

This clonotype was detected many times. The chain uses TRBV5-1 and TRBJ2-7, with 16 bases fitting TRBD2. Germline values: CDR1 SGHRS, CDR2 YFSETQ. The CDR3 sequence is 18 residues long. The ends lost 3 bases at V and 6 bases at J; junction bases unmatched: 12. The CDR3 coding sequence is TGCGCCAGCAGCTCGGGCTCCGGGACTAGCGGGAGGGTCCCCGAGCAGTACTTC. Protein: CASSSGSGTSGRVPEQYF.

This clonotype has a count of ten or more. The V gene is TRBV12-3 or TRBV12-4, the J gene TRBJ2-7, with 11 bases aligning to TRBD1. After removal of 6 bases from V and 7 bases from J, the junction contained 8 bases not matched to a gene. CDR3 length: 14 residues. CDR3 in DNA: TGTGCCAGCAGGGACAGGGGGCGGGGGCGAGAGCAGTACTTC. Translation gives CASRDRGRGREQYF.

The CDR3, as DNA: TGTGCCAGCAGCCCGGAGGGGGCTTTCAATCAGCCCCAGCATTTT. It encodes CASSPEGAFNQPQHF. The chain uses TRBV12-3 or TRBV12-4 and TRBJ1-5, with 7 nucleotides matching TRBD1. This CDR3 is 15 amino acids long. After removal of 6 bases from V and 3 bases from J, the junction contained 8 bases not matched to a gene.

The chain uses TRBV6-6 and TRBJ2-5, with 9 bases that match TRBD1. The CDR3 has 14 residues. From germline, CDR1 is MNHNY and CDR2 SVGAGI (reference sequence). The ends lost 5 bases at V and 4 bases at J; junction bases unmatched: 5. The CDR3 sequence is CASSPTGGPETQYF. CDR3 DNA sequence: TGTGCCAGCAGTCCTACAGGGGGCCCAGAGACCCAGTACTTC.

This clonotype came up many times. The chain is built from TRBV7-8 and TRBJ2-7, with D possibly being TRBD2 (8 bases). Deletions cut 0 bases from V and 3 bases from J, with 21 bases between. The CDR3 has 18 residues. Germline CDR1 reads SGHVS; CDR2 reads FQNEAQ. CDR3 region: CASSLAPGTAGVFYEQYF. CDR3 in DNA: TGTGCCAGCAGCTTAGCCCCCGGGACAGCGGGAGTATTCTACGAGCAGTACTTC.

This clonotype was observed many times. The chain joins TRBV9 to TRBJ1-6; D is perhaps TRBD1 (5 bases). Looked up from germline, CDR1 is SGDLS and CDR2 is YYNGEE. The CDR3 runs to 18 residues. V dropped 3 bases and J dropped 0 bases, with 16 bases sitting between them. The chain's CDR3 is CASSEGPGLSSYNSPLHF. DNA of the CDR3: TGTGCCAGCAGCGAGGGACCGGGGCTTAGCTCCTATAATTCACCCCTCCACTTT.

The table lists this clonotype with many counts. The chain uses TRBV4-1 and TRBJ2-5; TRBD2 aligns across 9 bases. This CDR3 spans 15 amino acids. V was pared by 4 bases and J by 5 bases, with 8 bases of the junction left unmatched. Germline V gene sequence: CDR1 MGHRA, CDR2 YSYEKL. The DNA for the CDR3 is TGCGCCAGCAGCCCCTCCCCTAGCGGGAAGGAGACCCAGTACTTC. Protein: CASSPSPSGKETQYF.

This chain joins TRBV14 and TRBJ2-1; D call uncertain. V was pared by 3 bases and J by 10 bases, with 10 bases between. The CDR3 length is 12 residues. In germline, CDR1 is SGHDN, CDR2 FVKESK. DNA of the CDR3: TGTGCCAGCAGCCACGGAACTTTCGAGCAGTTCTTC. Its protein product is CASSHGTFEQFF.

This clonotype was detected only a few times. The CDR3 spells CASSVRAEQFF. The CDR3 nucleotides are TGTGCCAGCAGTGTCCGGGCTGAGCAGTTCTTC. This sequence joins TRBV2 and TRBJ2-1; no clear D. V lost 4 bases and J lost 9, with 7 bases in between. From germline, CDR1 is SNHLY and CDR2 FYNNEI. The CDR3 runs 11 residues.

This clonotype was seen at least ten times. The J gene is TRBJ1-1, the V gene TRBV20-1; the D gene is possibly TRBD1 (5 bases). CDR1 DFQATT and CDR2 SNEGSKA come from the germline V gene (reference sequence). The ends were cut back, 1 base at V and 6 bases at J, with 12 bases in the middle. The CDR3 contains 13 residues. For the CDR3, the DNA is TGCAGTGCTAGAGGGCAGGGTTCAGCTGAAGCTTTCTTT. This gives the protein CSARGQGSAEAFF.

To note about this clonotype: Possible read error: a much larger clone is one base away. In this CDR3 the conserved last residue, phenylalanine or tryptophan, is missing, so a read error is likely. V and J are TRBV12-3 or TRBV12-4 and TRBJ2-1, with D tentatively TRBD1 (6 bases). With 5 bases removed from V and 6 bases from J, the gap between germline ends came to 8 bases. The CDR3 contains 12 residues. In nucleotides, the CDR3 is TGTGCCAGCAGTGACAGGTCCAATGAGCAGTTCTCC. Its translation: CASSDRSNEQFS.

Ten or more counts support this clonotype. This sequence joins TRBV12-3 or TRBV12-4 and TRBJ2-7, with D unclear. The CDR3 spans 13 residues. V gave up 6 bases and J gave up 2 bases, with 11 bases separating them. In DNA form, the CDR3 reads TGTGCCAGCAGCCCGGCAGACACCTACGAGCAGTACTTC. It yields the protein CASSPADTYEQYF.

This clonotype has a count of ten or more. This sequence joins TRBV20-1 and TRBJ1-5; TRBD1 agrees at 10 bases. CDR1 DFQATT and CDR2 SNEGSKA come from the germline V gene (reference sequence). The CDR3 extends over 15 amino acids. V shed 5 bases, J shed 2 bases, and the junction held 6 bases outside the gene matches. The CDR3 bases are TGCAGTGCTCTAGGACAGGGGGGAGGCAATCAGCCCCAGCATTTT. Protein product: CSALGQGGGNQPQHF.

This clonotype was recorded many times. The chain carries TRBV5-1 and TRBJ1-1; TRBD1 matches at 8 bases. CDR3 size: 15 residues. The trim removed 4 bases at V and 4 bases at J, leaving 9 bases unmatched. In germline, CDR1 is SGHRS, CDR2 YFSETQ. Here the CDR3 DNA reads TGCGCCAGCAGCGTAAATGGACAGGGTACCACTGAAGCTTTCTTT. This sequence encodes CASSVNGQGTTEAFF.

The chain is built from TRBV7-2 and TRBJ2-5; possible D gene TRBD2, 5 bases. Trimming left V 1 base short and J 6 bases short, with 12 bases between. The length of the CDR3 is 14 residues. Germline loops: CDR1 SGHTA, CDR2 FQGNSA. The CDR3 is CASSLGGSSKTQYF. The CDR3 DNA is TGTGCCAGCAGCTTAGGAGGGTCTTCGAAGACCCAGTACTTC.

In this sample, this clonotype turned up many times. The chain combines TRBV19 with TRBJ1-1; 12 bases line up with TRBD1. CDR3 size: 16 residues. V trimming: 7 bases; J trimming: 7 bases; junction bases outside the gene matches: 13. Per the germline V gene, CDR1 is LNHDA and CDR2 is SQIVND (reference sequence). CDR3 in DNA: TGTGCCAGTACCGTAGGGACAGGGGGCGGAAAAGGTGAAGCTTTCTTT. Translated, it gives CASTVGTGGGKGEAFF.

This clonotype was recorded many times. This sequence joins TRBV12-3 or TRBV12-4 and TRBJ1-1; D is perhaps TRBD1 (5 bases). V was shortened by 7 bases and J by 12 bases, with 24 bases between the two germline ends. The CDR3 length is 14 residues. The CDR3 loop reads CASTLSHRGTGSFF. The CDR3, as DNA: TGTGCCAGCACCCTAAGCCACCGGGGGACGGGCTCTTTCTTT.

The J gene is TRBJ2-5, the V gene TRBV28; D not certain. Germline CDR1 is MDHEN and CDR2 is SYDVKM. The V end was cut by 4 bases, the J end by 5 bases, with 14 bases between. The CDR3 is 14 amino acids. This chain's CDR3 is CASSSGPHVETQYF. DNA of the CDR3: TGTGCCAGCAGTTCTGGCCCCCATGTGGAGACCCAGTACTTC.

The chain has TRBV30 and TRBJ2-7; 7 bases fit TRBD2. The germline CDR1 and CDR2 sequences are GTSNPN and SVGIG (reference sequence). CDR3 size: 16 residues. J was trimmed by 5 bases and V by 4 bases; bases with no gene match: 17. The CDR3 sequence is CAWKRAGKGESHEQYF. In nucleotides, the CDR3 is TGTGCCTGGAAAAGAGCGGGAAAGGGAGAGAGCCACGAGCAGTACTTC.

This clonotype was seen repeatedly, ten times or more. The rearrangement joins TRBV27 to TRBJ1-2; D ambiguous. The CDR3 runs 15 residues. CDR1 and CDR2 (germline): MNHEY, SMNVEV (reference sequence). With 1 base removed from V and 7 bases from J, the gap between germline ends came to 16 bases. The CDR3 here is CASSLFSAESGGYTF. CDR3 coding DNA: TGTGCCAGCAGTTTATTCTCAGCCGAATCGGGTGGCTACACCTTC.

Ten or more counts support this clonotype. V and J are TRBV18 and TRBJ2-7; no clear D gene. V was shortened by 5 bases and J by 6 bases, with 11 bases between the two germline ends. The CDR3 runs to 12 residues. Germline V lookup: CDR1 KGHSH, CDR2 LQKENI. CDR3 sequence reads: CASSIISGEQYF. Written as DNA, the CDR3 is TGTGCCAGCTCAATCATCTCCGGCGAGCAGTACTTC.

This clonotype was picked up many times. The gene calls are TRBV28 and TRBJ2-7, with D perhaps TRBD1 (6 bases). The CDR3 consists of 16 residues. V lost 6 bases to trimming and J lost 7 bases, with 25 bases between them. Germline V lookup: CDR1 MDHEN, CDR2 SYDVKM. CDR3 in amino acids: CASSPRGTGSNWEQYF. The CDR3 bases are TGTGCCAGCAGCCCTAGGGGAACAGGGAGTAATTGGGAGCAGTACTTC.